The 7 T cell receptor beta chains in this list originate from one sample, sequenced in a study of neurological immune-mediated disorders. One entry per CDR3 protein, called by TCRdb with MiXCR from the 5' RACE reads. The repertoire holds 30,000 to 40,000 distinct CDR3 sequences, with 3.8% as singletons. What was sequenced was PBMCs. The receptors were sampled from a young man with multiple sclerosis.

This clonotype came up many times. The chain links TRBV25-1 to TRBJ1-2; D not resolved. With 4 bases removed from V and 8 bases from J, the gap between germline ends came to 8 bases. There are 11 residues in the CDR3. Germline-derived CDR1 and CDR2 are MGHDK and SYGVNS. The CDR3 spells CASSVNGGYTF. The DNA for the CDR3 is TGTGCCAGCAGTGTTAACGGAGGCTACACCTTC.

A word on this clonotype: The junction does not match germline at one end; this may be a read error. CDR3 coding DNA: TGTGCCAGCAGCTCCCATCGGACAGGGAGCTCCTATAATTCACCCCTCAACTTT. It is translated as CASSSHRTGSSYNSPLNF. This chain connects TRBV3-1 to TRBJ1-6; 8 nucleotides agree with TRBD1. The CDR3 runs to 18 residues. In germline, CDR1 is LGHDT, CDR2 YNNKEL (reference sequence).

The V call is TRBV11-2, the J call TRBJ2-3; 8 bases match TRBD2. Germline CDR1 and CDR2: SGHAT and FQNNGV. The CDR3 sequence is 16 residues long. V lost 3 bases, J lost 2 bases, and 7 bases stayed unmatched. In nucleotides, the CDR3 is TGTGCCAGCAGCTTTTGGCTAGCGGGTTCCACAGATACGCAGTATTTT. This translates into CASSFWLAGSTDTQYF.

The table lists this clonotype with many counts. The chain employs TRBV5-1 and TRBJ1-1; D unresolved. Germline V gene sequence: CDR1 SGHRS, CDR2 YFSETQ. CDR3 length: 11 residues. Trimming left V 1 base short and J 2 bases short, with 0 bases between. CDR3 nucleotide sequence: TGCGCCAGCAGCTTGAACACTGAAGCTTTCTTT. It encodes CASSLNTEAFF.

In its sample, this clonotype was seen many times. The J gene is TRBJ2-5, the V gene TRBV20-1, with D possibly being TRBD2 (6 bases). V was clipped by 2 bases and J by 1 base, with 11 bases between them. CDR1 and CDR2 from the germline V gene are DFQATT and SNEGSKA (reference sequence). The length of the CDR3 is 14 residues. The CDR3 region has the DNA TGCAGTGCTAGATACGGCGGGGCCCAAGAGACCCAGTACTTC. It encodes CSARYGGAQETQYF.

This clonotype was seen ten or more times. The V call is TRBV13, the J call TRBJ2-7; D is perhaps TRBD2 (5 bases). CDR1 is PRHDT, CDR2 FYEKMQ, per germline (reference sequence). Trimming removed 5 bases from V and 9 bases from J, with 11 bases in between. The CDR3 loop spans 11 amino acids. The CDR3 DNA follows: TGTGCCAGCAGCACTTCAGGAGGGCAGTACTTC. This translates into CASSTSGGQYF.

This clonotype was seen repeatedly, ten times or more. This chain uses TRBV5-1 with TRBJ2-2; the match to TRBD2 covers 7 bases. The ends lost 5 bases at V and 5 bases at J; junction bases unmatched: 12. Per germline, CDR1 SGHRS and CDR2 YFSETQ. The CDR3 has 16 amino acids. The CDR3 here is CASSHSSGTTTGELFF. The CDR3 nucleotides read TGCGCCAGCAGTCATTCATCCGGGACTACAACCGGGGAGCTGTTTTTT.